This T cell receptor beta chain is from a study of T cells after yellow fever vaccination. Study conclusions and caveats: A weaker secondary response peaked on day 5, the primary on day 15. Abundant bulk-population clonotypes could contaminate the FACS-sorted repertoires.

Looked up from germline, CDR1 is SGHTA and CDR2 is FQGNSA. V lost 5 bases and J 0 bases, leaving 8 bases between the germline ends. This CDR3 region has 14 residues. A single record per CDR3 protein comes from TCRdb applying MiXCR to the 5' RACE reads. The table shows 500,000 to 650,000 distinct CDR3 sequences, with around 12% occurring only once. In its sample, this clonotype was seen many times. Its antigen remains unknown. V gene TRBV7-2 combines with J gene TRBJ1-3, with a possible D match to TRBD1 (5 bases). Here the sequenced sample was PBMCs, taken on the day of the yellow fever booster vaccination. This TCR derives from a man younger than 45 who received the YFV17D yellow fever vaccine. Here the CDR3 reads CASSETDSGNTIYF. CDR3 DNA: TGTGCCAGCAGCGAGACAGACTCTGGAAACACCATATATTTT.